Below are 26 T cell receptor beta chains sequenced from a single sample in a study of OX40 agonist ivuxolimab in advanced cancers. Measured with immunoSEQ multiplex PCR; TCRdb has only the in-frame clones, and not every one. Of 50,000 or so clones listed, approximately 80% were seen once; the top ten hold 0.7% to 0.8%. The sequencing here drew on CD4+ or CD8+ T cells sorted from blood, taken in a trial of the OX40 agonist ivuxolimab. These receptors all come from an adult with an advanced solid tumor such as melanoma, head and neck, liver or kidney cancer.

This rearrangement joins TRBV19 to TRBJ1-3; D is undetermined. The V and J ends lost 2 bases and 7 bases respectively, with 6 bases between them. This CDR3 region has 12 residues. From germline, CDR1 is LNHDA and CDR2 SQIVND (reference sequence). The CDR3 here is CASSIIGNTIYF. The CDR3 nucleotides are TGTGCCAGTAGTATAATTGGGAACACCATATATTTT.

The V call is TRBV4-2, the J call TRBJ2-6; D might be TRBD1 or TRBD2, each matching 6 bases. The germline V gene has CDR1 LGHNA and CDR2 YNFKEQ. The CDR3 runs to 16 residues. Trimming stripped 2 bases from V and 2 bases from J, with 10 bases between. The CDR3 DNA follows: TGTGCCAGCAGCCAATTCGGGGGCGCTGGGGCCAACGTCCTGACTTTC. Its protein is CASSQFGGAGANVLTF.

The chain has TRBV5-4 and TRBJ2-5; D is unclear. The CDR3 is 14 amino acids. With 4 bases removed from V and 8 bases from J, the gap between germline ends came to 18 bases. Germline V gene sequence: CDR1 SGHNT, CDR2 YYREEE (reference sequence). The CDR3 nucleotides read TGTGCCAGCAGCGGCGAAGGGCCTATGGGTACCCAGTACTTC. Translated, it gives CASSGEGPMGTQYF.

The chain has TRBV10-2 and TRBJ1-6; D unclear. Germline-derived CDR1 and CDR2 are WSHSY and SAAADI. V dropped 0 bases and J dropped 8 bases, with 14 bases sitting between them. The CDR3 length is 16 residues. Written as DNA, the CDR3 is TGCGCCAGCAGTGAGTCGAAGGGTCAATCTCATTCACCCCTCCACTTT. Protein sequence: CASSESKGQSHSPLHF.

V and J are TRBV7-6 and TRBJ1-2, with 11 positions matching TRBD1. V shed 5 bases and J 4 bases; nucleotides not matched to a gene: 6. This CDR3 has 15 residues. Germline CDR1 SGHVS, CDR2 FNYEAQ. The CDR3 DNA sequence: TGTGCCAGCAGCCCTCGGACAGGGGGCTCCTATGGCTACACCTTC. Translation: CASSPRTGGSYGYTF.

The gene calls are TRBV6-5 and TRBJ1-1; 7 nucleotides align to TRBD1. The CDR3 contains 16 residues. Germline assignment: CDR1 MNHEY and CDR2 SVGAGI. V shed 2 bases and J 1 base; nucleotides not matched to a gene: 7. CDR3 loop: CASSYRKTGRNTEAFF. The DNA for the CDR3 is TGTGCCAGCAGTTACCGTAAGACAGGGAGGAACACTGAAGCTTTCTTT.

V usage is TRBV5-1 and J usage is TRBJ1-2, with a possible D match to TRBD1 (5 bases). Trimming stripped 0 bases from V and 6 bases from J, with 9 bases between. Germline loops: CDR1 SGHRS, CDR2 YFSETQ. CDR3 length equals 13 residues. The CDR3, as DNA: TGCGCCAGCAGCTTGGCCGGGACCGATGGCTACACCTTC. Translating gives CASSLAGTDGYTF.

This clone was counted many times. The J gene is TRBJ2-7, the V gene TRBV7-2, with a weak D call TRBD1 (5 bases). Between the trimmed V and J ends, which lost 6 bases and 1 base, there was a span of 16 bases. CDR3 length: 15 amino acids. Germline V gives CDR1 SGHTA, CDR2 FQGNSA. The CDR3 reads CASRATAYRSYEQYF. CDR3 DNA: TGTGCCAGCAGGGCGACAGCCTATAGATCCTACGAGCAGTACTTC.

The chain recombines TRBV2 with TRBJ2-3; 10 bases are a match to TRBD2. Losses at the gene ends were 0 bases for V and 2 bases for J; bases not matched to a gene: 5. CDR1 is SNHLY and CDR2 is FYNNEI in the germline V gene. The CDR3 contains 17 residues. CDR3 nucleotide sequence: TGTGCCAGCAGTGAAGCGCTTCTAGCGGGGGTCACAGATACGCAGTATTTT. Translating it yields CASSEALLAGVTDTQYF.

V usage is TRBV6-1 and J usage is TRBJ1-5, with 7 bases fitting TRBD1. Germline-derived CDR1 and CDR2 are MNHNS and SASEGT. The CDR3 has 18 residues. V was pared by 2 bases and J by 6 bases, with 16 bases of the junction left unmatched. The CDR3 sequence: CASSEIISDRVSGQPQHF. The CDR3 nucleotides read TGTGCCAGCAGTGAAATTATCTCCGACAGGGTGTCGGGTCAGCCCCAGCATTTT.

This chain uses TRBV7-2 with TRBJ2-2; TRBD1 matches 7 bases. Trimming removed 2 bases from V and 2 bases from J; junction bases left unmatched: 2. Germline V gene sequence: CDR1 SGHTA, CDR2 FQGNSA. CDR3 size: 15 residues. In DNA, the CDR3 is TGTGCCAGCAGCTTATTAGGGGGCAACACCGGGGAGCTGTTTTTT. As protein: CASSLLGGNTGELFF.

The chain recombines TRBV2 with TRBJ2-7; 7 bases are a match to TRBD1. Per the germline V gene, CDR1 is SNHLY and CDR2 is FYNNEI. This CDR3 region has 13 residues. V trimming: 6 bases; J trimming: 5 bases; junction bases outside the gene matches: 7. The CDR3 DNA follows: TGTGCCAGCAGGTCGACAGGGACCAACGAGCAGTACTTC. Protein sequence: CASRSTGTNEQYF. Filled out from reference TRBV2 and TRBJ2-7, the complete variable domain reads EPEVTQTPSHQVTQMGQEVILRCVPISNHLYFYWYRQILGQKVEFLVSFYNNEISEKSEIFDDQFSVERPDGSNFTLKIRSTKLEDSAMYFCASRSTGTNEQYFGPGTRLTVT.

This clone was counted once. The chain uses TRBV7-2 and TRBJ2-5, with TRBD2 identical over 11 bases. The CDR3 length is 16 residues. The junction had 3 bases not matched to a gene; V was cut back by 2 bases and J by 1 base. Germline CDR1 and CDR2: SGHTA and FQGNSA. CDR3 sequence reads: CASSLTSGGSQETQYF. The CDR3 DNA reads as TGTGCCAGCAGCTTAACTAGCGGGGGTTCCCAAGAGACCCAGTACTTC.

V and J are TRBV11-3 and TRBJ2-5, with 7 bases fitting TRBD1. With V trimmed by 2 bases and J by 5 bases, 8 bases remained unmatched. The CDR3 runs 15 residues. Per germline, CDR1 SGHNT and CDR2 YENEEA. The CDR3 protein is CASSLRQGRGETQYF. In DNA form, the CDR3 reads TGTGCCAGCAGCTTACGACAGGGCAGGGGGGAGACCCAGTACTTC.

This clone is medium-sized (0.01 to 0.1%) within its sample. V gene TRBV28 combines with J gene TRBJ2-7; D tentatively reads TRBD1 or TRBD2 (5 bases each). This CDR3 comprises 15 residues. Germline V lookup: CDR1 MDHEN, CDR2 SYDVKM. With 7 bases removed from V and 1 base from J, the gap between germline ends came to 17 bases. The CDR3 sequence: CASTTYGAGSYEQYF. In DNA, the CDR3 is TGTGCCAGCACCACGTACGGGGCTGGGTCCTACGAGCAGTACTTC.

Concerning this clone: Other DNA variants within this sample encode the same CDR3. The chain carries TRBV6-6 and TRBJ2-7; TRBD1 agrees at 10 bases. Germline trimming cut 5 bases from V and 2 bases from J; bases unmatched to any gene: 6. The germline V gene encodes CDR1 MNHNY and CDR2 SVGAGI (reference sequence). The CDR3 spans 15 residues. DNA for the CDR3: TGTGCCAGCAGTAAGGGACAGGGGAACACCTACGAGCAGTACTTC. Its protein product is CASSKGQGNTYEQYF.

The V gene is TRBV4-2, the J gene TRBJ1-4; D is undetermined. The CDR3 has 14 residues. The germline V gene encodes CDR1 LGHNA and CDR2 YNFKEQ. V was shortened by 0 bases and J by 4 bases, with 6 bases between the two germline ends. In DNA, the CDR3 is TGTGCCAGCAGCCAAGATAGACTTAATGAAAAACTGTTTTTT. It yields the protein CASSQDRLNEKLFF.

This clone was found a few times. This chain joins TRBV7-9 and TRBJ1-6, with D unclear. CDR3 length equals 14 residues. CDR1 is SEHNR and CDR2 is FQNEAQ in the germline V gene (reference sequence). V lost 3 bases and J lost 6, with 9 bases in between. The CDR3 coding sequence is TGTGCCAGCAGCTTGCCAGATCGTAATTCACCCCTCCACTTT. Amino acid sequence: CASSLPDRNSPLHF.

This sequence joins TRBV18 and TRBJ1-2; 8 bases are a match to TRBD1. The CDR3 runs 13 residues. Per germline, CDR1 KGHSH and CDR2 LQKENI. The ends lost 6 bases at V and 8 bases at J; junction bases unmatched: 8. This CDR3 is CASSKDGTGGYTF. Here the CDR3 DNA reads TGTGCCAGCTCGAAGGACGGGACAGGAGGCTACACCTTC. Supplemented by reference TRBV18 and TRBJ1-2, the full variable domain reads NAGVMQNPRHLVRRRGQEARLRCSPMKGHSHVYWYRQLPEEGLKFMVYLQKENIIDESGMPKERFSAEFPKEGPSILRIQQVVRGDSAAYFCASSKDGTGGYTFGSGTRLTVV.

V gene TRBV27 combines with J gene TRBJ2-5; 10 nucleotides align to TRBD2. Losses at the gene ends were 5 bases for V and 6 bases for J; bases not matched to a gene: 12. The CDR3 consists of 16 residues. Germline lookup yields CDR1 MNHEY and CDR2 SMNVEV (reference sequence). CDR3 DNA sequence: TGTGCCAGCAGTCGGATCACTAGCGGGGAATGGAAGACCCAGTACTTC. Translation gives CASSRITSGEWKTQYF.

This chain connects TRBV6-1 to TRBJ1-4, with D unclear. Looked up from germline, CDR1 is MNHNS and CDR2 is SASEGT. The V end lost 5 bases, the J end lost 2 bases, and 12 bases lay between the germline ends. CDR3 length: 15 amino acids. CDR3 sequence reads: CASSREVGTNEKLFF. The CDR3 DNA is TGTGCCAGCAGTCGCGAGGTCGGGACTAATGAAAAACTGTTTTTT.

The rearrangement links TRBV5-8 to TRBJ1-5, with D perhaps TRBD1 (6 bases). The CDR3 has 16 residues. Trimming stripped 0 bases from V and 0 bases from J, with 10 bases between. Germline V gene sequence: CDR1 SGHTS, CDR2 YDEGEE. The CDR3 DNA sequence: TGTGCCAGCAGCTTGGATGCGGGGGCTAGCAATCAGCCCCAGCATTTT. Protein: CASSLDAGASNQPQHF.

The chain carries TRBV6-6 and TRBJ1-6; the D gene is possibly TRBD1 (6 bases). V lost 8 bases, J lost 5 bases, and 10 bases lay in between. CDR1 is MNHNY, CDR2 SVGAGI, per germline (reference sequence). CDR3 size: 13 residues. The CDR3 nucleotides read TGTGCCAGCGAGGGGGGGAATAATTCACCCCTCCACTTT. Its protein is CASEGGNNSPLHF.

This clone was found a few times. The chain carries TRBV7-2 and TRBJ2-3; D might be TRBD2 (7 bases). Germline V CDR1 and CDR2: SGHTA, FQGNSA. V gave up 4 bases and J gave up 0 bases, with 14 bases separating them. This CDR3 region has 16 residues. The CDR3 loop is CASSSRGGPSTDTQYF. Written as DNA, the CDR3 is TGTGCCAGCAGCTCACGCGGGGGCCCGAGCACAGATACGCAGTATTTT.

The chain recombines TRBV7-6 with TRBJ1-3; 7 nucleotides line up with TRBD1. Losses at the gene ends were 5 bases for V and 0 bases for J; bases not matched to a gene: 10. This CDR3 is 17 amino acids long. In germline, CDR1 is SGHVS, CDR2 FNYEAQ. The CDR3 nucleotides are TGTGCCAGCAGCGGAGGAGGGGGACAGTTCTCTGGAAACACCATATATTTT. Translation gives CASSGGGGQFSGNTIYF.

V gene TRBV10-3 combines with J gene TRBJ2-2; 10 bases line up with TRBD2. In germline, CDR1 is ENHRY, CDR2 SYGVKD. The J segment lost 3 bases and the V segment lost 3 bases, leaving 7 bases of the junction unmatched. This CDR3 is 17 amino acids long. This CDR3 is CAISDLVLAGDTGELFF. CDR3 nucleotides: TGTGCCATCAGTGACCTTGTTCTAGCGGGGGACACCGGGGAGCTGTTTTTT.